The T cell receptor beta chain described here comes from a study of blood T cell repertoires in COVID-19. As for the study in general: COVID-19 samples, acute and convalescent, were from the United States, Italy and Spain. PBMCs, B-cell-depleted T cells, or T cells were the source of the cDNA or gDNA that made up the material.

Methods used by the authors: Researchers report that nucleated cell counts were estimated from reference gene primer amplification. Only in-frame clones appear in the TCRdb table, and some are missing; sequencing was by immunoSEQ multiplex PCR. That table supplies the V and J calls and clone size; D and trimming were determined from the DNA. Of about 68,000 clones listed, about 74% were seen once; the top ten hold about 24%. The CDR3 length is 15 residues. The V gene's germline CDR1 is SGHNT and CDR2 YYREEE (reference sequence). V shed 5 bases and J 5 bases; nucleotides not matched to a gene: 9. The chain joins TRBV5-4 to TRBJ2-5, with 10 bases lining up with TRBD1. The origin of this receptor is a human donor in a cohort sampled during active COVID-19. Sequencing used peripheral blood. CDR3 nucleotide sequence: TGTGCCAGCAGTGGCGGACAGGGGGAGGGTGAGACCCAGTACTTC. This sequence encodes CASSGGQGEGETQYF.